These 24 T cell receptor beta chains came from one sample sequenced in a study of CD8+CD57+ T cells in acquired aplastic anemia. According to the study, genomic DNA was the template for TCR beta VDJ and CDR3 profiling. MiXCR was run by TCRdb on the reads, yielding one entry per CDR3 protein. The sample holds 180,000 or so distinct CDR3 sequences, around 48% seen once. Before being chosen for sequencing, patients had shown CD8+CD57+ cell expansion by flow cytometry. The sample was sorted CD4+, CD8+, or CD8+CD57+ T cells (not recorded which) from PBMCs. All receptors come from a human donor with aplastic anemia.

In its sample, this clonotype was seen many times. The rearrangement links TRBV30 to TRBJ2-7; D may be TRBD2 (6 bases). V was clipped by 0 bases and J by 4 bases, with 10 bases between them. From germline, CDR1 is GTSNPN and CDR2 SVGIG (reference sequence). The CDR3 is 13 amino acids. The CDR3 sequence: CAWSVGRTYEQYF. The CDR3 bases are TGTGCCTGGAGTGTCGGGAGAACGTACGAGCAGTACTTC.

The chain couples TRBV9 to TRBJ2-5; D possibly matches TRBD1 or TRBD2 (5 bases each). CDR1 SGDLS and CDR2 YYNGEE come from the germline V gene. V lost 0 bases to trimming and J lost 5 bases, with 11 bases between them. This CDR3 contains 14 residues. CDR3 bases: TGTGCCAGCAGCGTAGGCGGCAGGGAGGAGACCCAGTACTTC. It is translated as CASSVGGREETQYF. Full variable domain (rest looked up from reference TRBV9 and TRBJ2-5): DSGVTQTPKHLITATGQRVTLRCSPRSGDLSVYWYQQSLDQGLQFLIQYYNGEERAKGNILERFSAQQFPDLHSELNLSSLELGDSALYFCASSVGGREETQYFGPGTRLLVL.

The chain employs TRBV19 and TRBJ1-1; no clear D gene. The CDR3 consists of 11 residues. The germline CDR1 and CDR2 sequences are LNHDA and SQIVND (reference sequence). V was cut by 8 bases and J by 1 base, with 5 bases left in between. CDR3 DNA: TGTGCCAGTCAGCAGAACACTGAAGCTTTCTTT. Residues: CASQQNTEAFF.

With regard to this clonotype: Because the CDR3 is missing its conserved closing phenylalanine or tryptophan, this is likely a read error. V is TRBV20-1 and J is TRBJ1-1; D is undetermined. Germline CDR1 is DFQATT and CDR2 is SNEGSKA (reference sequence). The CDR3 extends over 13 amino acids. The CDR3 is CSARVPGYTEAFL. For the CDR3, the DNA is TGCAGTGCTAGAGTTCCAGGATACACCGAAGCTTTCCTT.

This clonotype was recorded many times. The chain couples TRBV7-2 to TRBJ2-3; D gene uncertain. This CDR3 region has 12 residues. Germline lookup yields CDR1 SGHTA and CDR2 FQGNSA. V gave up 0 bases and J gave up 7 bases, with 5 bases separating them. CDR3: CASSLASHTQYF. Written as DNA, the CDR3 is TGTGCCAGCAGCTTAGCAAGTCATACGCAGTATTTT.

This clonotype has a handful of counts. The V and J genes are TRBV29-1 and TRBJ2-3, with 13 bases lining up with TRBD2. The J segment lost 2 bases and the V segment lost 3 bases, leaving 5 bases of the junction unmatched. CDR3 length: 16 amino acids. CDR1 is SQVTM and CDR2 is ANQGSEA in the germline V gene. Written as DNA, the CDR3 is TGCAGCGTTGACGGGACTAGCGGGGCTCACACAGATACGCAGTATTTT. Translated: CSVDGTSGAHTDTQYF.

The V call is TRBV7-2, the J call TRBJ1-1, with a weak D call TRBD1 (5 bases). Germline-derived CDR1 and CDR2 are SGHTA and FQGNSA. Trimming stripped 2 bases from V and 10 bases from J, with 17 bases between. The CDR3 sequence is 14 residues long. In nucleotides, the CDR3 is TGTGCCAGCAGCTTACGGGGGAGGACGGTTACAGCTTTCTTT. Translation: CASSLRGRTVTAFF.

V and J are TRBV6-1 and TRBJ2-2; TRBD1 aligns across 9 bases. CDR3 length equals 14 residues. After removal of 5 bases from V and 7 bases from J, the junction contained 5 bases not matched to a gene. Germline V gene sequence: CDR1 MNHNS, CDR2 SASEGT. CDR3 DNA sequence: TGTGCCAGCAGTCCCGGGACAGGGTTCGGGGAGCTGTTTTTT. This sequence encodes CASSPGTGFGELFF.

The table lists this clonotype with many counts. The gene calls are TRBV5-1 and TRBJ2-7; tentatively, D is TRBD1 or TRBD2 (6 bases each). Trimming removed 1 base from V and 5 bases from J, with 13 bases in between. This CDR3 is 14 amino acids long. Germline CDR1 is SGHRS and CDR2 is YFSETQ. Written as DNA, the CDR3 is TGCGCCAGCAGCTTGAGGGGGGCAGGCCACGAGCAGTACTTC. Translating gives CASSLRGAGHEQYF.

The chain carries TRBV7-2 and TRBJ2-3; D is undetermined. V was trimmed by 2 bases and J by 6 bases, leaving 12 bases between them. Per germline, CDR1 SGHTA and CDR2 FQGNSA. CDR3 length equals 14 residues. This CDR3 is CASSLFPGLDTQYF. CDR3 in DNA: TGTGCCAGCAGCTTATTCCCGGGTCTGGATACGCAGTATTTT.

This chain connects TRBV20-1 to TRBJ1-6; a possible D gene is TRBD1 (6 bases). Trimming stripped 0 bases from V and 9 bases from J, with 21 bases between. CDR1 DFQATT and CDR2 SNEGSKA come from the germline V gene (reference sequence). The CDR3 length is 17 residues. DNA for the CDR3: TGCAGTGCTAGAGATCTCCGGACAGTCCTGATGGGTTCACCCCTCCACTTT. It translates to CSARDLRTVLMGSPLHF.

The chain couples TRBV9 to TRBJ1-4; D possibly corresponds to TRBD1 (5 bases). The CDR3 has 14 amino acids. Germline V CDR1 and CDR2: SGDLS, YYNGEE. The germline V and J ends were trimmed by 0 bases and 7 bases, with 10 bases remaining between them. Here the CDR3 reads CASSVGQGREKLFF. CDR3 in DNA: TGTGCCAGCAGCGTAGGGCAGGGTCGTGAAAAACTGTTTTTT.

This clonotype was detected only a few times. The chain combines TRBV10-3 with TRBJ1-5; TRBD1 matches 9 bases. Trimming at V came to 4 bases and at J to 0 bases, leaving 4 bases not matched to a gene. Germline values: CDR1 ENHRY, CDR2 SYGVKD. CDR3 length: 16 residues. As DNA, the CDR3 is TGTGCCATCAGTGCTCAGGGACAGGGTAGCAATCAGCCCCAGCATTTT. Amino acids: CAISAQGQGSNQPQHF.

This clonotype was counted at least ten times. This rearrangement joins TRBV6-1 to TRBJ2-7, with 10 nucleotides matching TRBD1. CDR1 is MNHNS, CDR2 SASEGT, per germline. The CDR3 runs to 16 residues. V was clipped by 6 bases and J by 2 bases; unmatched bases: 10. The CDR3 spells CASRETGTGVAYEQYF. CDR3 sequence (DNA): TGTGCCAGCAGGGAAACCGGGACAGGGGTTGCCTACGAGCAGTACTTC.

This rearrangement joins TRBV7-2 to TRBJ2-1; 7 nucleotides align to TRBD2. Germline lookup yields CDR1 SGHTA and CDR2 FQGNSA. The length of the CDR3 is 13 residues. J gave up 6 bases and V 8 bases, and 7 bases lay outside the gene matches. CDR3 in DNA: TGTGCCAGCGGGCACCCGGGGGGCAATGAGCAGTTCTTC. It specifies CASGHPGGNEQFF.

The V call is TRBV15, the J call TRBJ1-5; D gene uncertain. The CDR3 has 15 residues. Germline values: CDR1 LNHNV, CDR2 YYDKDF (reference sequence). V shed 0 bases and J shed 3 bases, with 9 bases lying between them. DNA for the CDR3: TGTGCCACCAGCAGAGACAAGGGCAACAATCAGCCCCAGCATTTT. Translated: CATSRDKGNNQPQHF.

The chain has TRBV7-9 and TRBJ1-2; D is unclear. The CDR3 has 13 residues. The ends were cut back, 3 bases at V and 4 bases at J, with 9 bases in the middle. Germline CDR1 SEHNR, CDR2 FQNEAQ (reference sequence). The CDR3 is CASSLTKFYGYTF. CDR3 nucleotide sequence: TGTGCCAGCAGCTTGACTAAATTCTATGGCTACACCTTC.

This clonotype was found a few times. The gene calls are TRBV2 and TRBJ2-5; D is unresolved. Germline lookup yields CDR1 SNHLY and CDR2 FYNNEI. V was cut by 6 bases and J by 2 bases, with 16 bases left in between. The CDR3 contains 15 residues. In DNA form, the CDR3 reads TGTGCCAGCAGGGAACAGTTGACCCGTCAAGAGACCCAGTACTTC. Protein product: CASREQLTRQETQYF.

The chain couples TRBV29-1 to TRBJ1-1, with D possibly being TRBD1 (6 bases). Germline V CDR1 and CDR2: SQVTM, ANQGSEA. The length of the CDR3 is 12 residues. V shed 6 bases and J shed 5 bases, with 13 bases lying between them. The CDR3 loop is CSVTRQGTEAFF. CDR3 nucleotides: TGCAGCGTAACCAGGCAGGGGACTGAAGCTTTCTTT.

This clonotype appeared many times. The J gene is TRBJ1-5, the V gene TRBV10-3; TRBD1 matches at 12 bases. V lost 2 bases, J lost 5 bases, and 7 bases stayed unmatched. CDR1 is ENHRY and CDR2 is SYGVKD in the germline V gene. This CDR3 is built from 17 residues. The CDR3 DNA follows: TGTGCCATCAGTGAGAATACCGGGACAGGGGGCGATCAGCCCCAGCATTTT. Translating gives CAISENTGTGGDQPQHF.

The CDR3 DNA reads as TGTGCCAGCAGCTTATACGGGGACTACGAGCAGTACTTC. Translation: CASSLYGDYEQYF. The rearrangement links TRBV7-2 to TRBJ2-7, with D possibly matching TRBD2 (5 bases). Germline V gene lookup returns CDR1 SGHTA and CDR2 FQGNSA. Trimming shortened V by 2 bases and J by 3 bases, and 8 bases separated the two germline ends. The length of the CDR3 is 13 residues.

The table lists this clonotype with a few counts. J is TRBJ1-4 and V is TRBV19; D not certain. V lost 3 bases to trimming and J lost 2 bases, with 7 bases between them. Germline CDR1 is LNHDA and CDR2 is SQIVND (reference sequence). The CDR3 runs to 14 residues. The CDR3 coding sequence is TGTGCCAGTAGTATGGGAGGGACTAATGAAAAACTGTTTTTT. Translated, it gives CASSMGGTNEKLFF.

This clonotype occurred many times. This chain connects TRBV11-3 to TRBJ2-5; D is uncertain. The CDR3 is made up of 13 amino acids. V dropped 1 base and J dropped 5 bases, with 8 bases sitting between them. Germline loops: CDR1 SGHNT, CDR2 YENEEA. In DNA form, the CDR3 reads TGTGCCAGCAGCTTAGGTGGCGCCGAGACCCAGTACTTC. Translated, it gives CASSLGGAETQYF.

There are many counts of this clonotype. The chain uses TRBV3-1 and TRBJ2-7; D call uncertain. Germline CDR1 and CDR2: LGHDT and YNNKEL (reference sequence). The CDR3 extends over 13 amino acids. The ends were cut back, 4 bases at V and 10 bases at J, with 17 bases in the middle. The CDR3 sequence: CASSPIGNGEQYF. As DNA, the CDR3 is TGTGCCAGCAGCCCGATTGGGAACGGTGAACAGTACTTC.